This T cell receptor beta chain was sequenced during a study of T cell repertoires in cytomegalovirus infection. About the study: Epitope selection comprised recently identified HLA-C-restricted CMV epitopes and well-studied HLA-B-restricted CMV epitopes. Public TCR beta signatures indicated both CMV infection and matching HLA type.

Using its own MiXCR run on the reads, TCRdb lists one record per CDR3 protein. This table holds roughly 730,000 distinct CDR3 sequences, around 32% found once. A word on this clonotype: Its antigen is undetermined.

Study-level points and caveats: HLA-C-restricted CMV clonotypes gave the most frequent clonotype in two of eight donors. Summed public TCR beta family frequency identified CMV carriers bearing the relevant HLA.

V lost 1 base, J lost 4 bases, and 4 bases stayed unmatched. Germline V lookup: CDR1 SQVTM, CDR2 ANQGSEA. This CDR3 has 15 residues. The chain is built from TRBV29-1 and TRBJ2-1; 10 bases align to TRBD2. The sample consisted of cultured PBMCs, taken from culture after CMV antigen stimulation. The source is a human donor in good health (CMV status not recorded). Some clones in this sample may be carry-over from other donors' samples. The chain's CDR3 is CSVEGVAGGYNEQFF. DNA for the CDR3: TGCAGCGTTGAAGGGGTAGCGGGGGGTTACAATGAGCAGTTCTTC.